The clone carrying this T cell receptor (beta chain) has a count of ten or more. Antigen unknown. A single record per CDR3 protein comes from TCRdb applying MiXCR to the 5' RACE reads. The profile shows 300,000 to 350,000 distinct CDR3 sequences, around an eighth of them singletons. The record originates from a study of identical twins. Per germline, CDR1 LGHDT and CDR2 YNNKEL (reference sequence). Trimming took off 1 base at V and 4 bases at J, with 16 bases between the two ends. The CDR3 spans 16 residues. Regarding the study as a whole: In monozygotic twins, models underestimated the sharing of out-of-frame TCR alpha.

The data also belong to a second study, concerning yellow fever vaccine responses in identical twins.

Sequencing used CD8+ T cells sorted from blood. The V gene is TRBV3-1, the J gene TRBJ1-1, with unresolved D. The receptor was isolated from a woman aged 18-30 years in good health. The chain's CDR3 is CASSQVRGNHRTEAFF. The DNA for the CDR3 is TGTGCCAGCAGCCAAGTAAGAGGTAATCATCGCACTGAAGCTTTCTTT.